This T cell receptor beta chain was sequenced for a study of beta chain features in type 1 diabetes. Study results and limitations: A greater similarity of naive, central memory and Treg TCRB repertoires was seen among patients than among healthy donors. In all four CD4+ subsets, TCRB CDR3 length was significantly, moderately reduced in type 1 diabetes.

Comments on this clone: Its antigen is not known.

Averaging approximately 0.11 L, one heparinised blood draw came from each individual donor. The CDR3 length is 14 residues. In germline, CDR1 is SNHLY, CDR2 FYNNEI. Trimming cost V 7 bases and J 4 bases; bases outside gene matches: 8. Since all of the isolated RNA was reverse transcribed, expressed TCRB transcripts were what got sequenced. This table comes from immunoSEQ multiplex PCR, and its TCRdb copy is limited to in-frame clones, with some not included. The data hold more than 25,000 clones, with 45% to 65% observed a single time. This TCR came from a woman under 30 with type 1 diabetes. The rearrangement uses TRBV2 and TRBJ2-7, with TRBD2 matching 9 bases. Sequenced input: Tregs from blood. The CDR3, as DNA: TGTGCCAGCACTACTAGCGGGCACCCATACGAGCAGTACGTC. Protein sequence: CASTTSGHPYEQYV.